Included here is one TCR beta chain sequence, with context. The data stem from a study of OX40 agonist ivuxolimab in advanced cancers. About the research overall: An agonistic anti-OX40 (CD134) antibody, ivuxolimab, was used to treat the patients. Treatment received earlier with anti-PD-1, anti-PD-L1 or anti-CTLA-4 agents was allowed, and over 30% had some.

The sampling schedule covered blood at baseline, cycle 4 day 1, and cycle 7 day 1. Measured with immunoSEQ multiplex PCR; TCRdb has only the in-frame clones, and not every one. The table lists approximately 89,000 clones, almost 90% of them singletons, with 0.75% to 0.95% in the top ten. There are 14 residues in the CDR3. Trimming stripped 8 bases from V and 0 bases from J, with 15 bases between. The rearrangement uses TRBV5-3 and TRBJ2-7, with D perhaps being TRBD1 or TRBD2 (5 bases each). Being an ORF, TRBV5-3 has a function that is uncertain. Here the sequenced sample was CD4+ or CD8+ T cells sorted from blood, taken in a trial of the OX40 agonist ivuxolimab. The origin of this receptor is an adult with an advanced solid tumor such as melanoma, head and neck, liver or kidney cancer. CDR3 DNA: TGTGCCAGCACGCGCCGGGACGGCTCCTACGAGCAGTACTTC. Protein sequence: CASTRRDGSYEQYF.